This TCR beta chain was captured by sequencing in a study of blood T cell repertoires in COVID-19. Study background: The United States, Italy and Spain supplied acute and convalescent COVID-19 samples. PBMCs, B-cell-depleted T cells, or T cells were the source of the cDNA or gDNA that made up the material.

Clones were sequenced by immunoSEQ multiplex PCR, and TCRdb holds only the in-frame ones, with some missing. Counted here are roughly 150,000 clones, 84% occurring once; the ten biggest clones make up around 2.9%. The CDR3 spans 14 residues. Per the germline V gene, CDR1 is SGHVS and CDR2 is FQNEAQ. Unmatched junction bases numbered 5, after V lost 7 bases and J lost 2 bases. This clone was counted only a few times. The origin of this receptor is an elderly woman with COVID-19, enrolled during active disease. Specimen: peripheral blood. This chain uses TRBV7-8 with TRBJ2-7; 10 bases are shared with TRBD2. The DNA for the CDR3 is TGTGCCAGCACCCCAGCGGGGGGGCCCTACGAGCAGTACTTC. It translates to CASTPAGGPYEQYF.